This is a list of T cell receptor beta chains from one sample in a study of shared clonotypes between healthy human individuals. The assay was immunoSEQ multiplex PCR, and TCRdb's table has in-frame clones only and misses some. This sample has about 380,000 clones, with about 96% found just once. Sequences were obtained from memory CD8+ T cells sorted from blood. These receptor sequences come from a man aged 25 to 40 in good health. Each CDR3 is given with its conserved first and last residue. Each record gives: V gene, J gene, D gene, CDR3 protein. The D gene is left open where the match is weak.

>TRBV9|TRBJ2-3|.
CASSVAGLYTDTQYF
>TRBV19|TRBJ2-5|.
CASLQETQYF
>TRBV18|TRBJ2-7|.
CASSYGPYEQYF
>TRBV5-5|TRBJ2-6|.
CASSLAPSSGANVLTF
>TRBV5-6|TRBJ1-4|.
CASSLRNNEKLFF
>TRBV2|TRBJ2-7|TRBD1
CASSVGTGVPYEQYF
>TRBV5-1|TRBJ1-5|.
CASSKGETNQPQHF
>TRBV5-1|TRBJ2-5|TRBD2
CASSFRGRETQYF
>TRBV27|TRBJ2-7|.
CASSWNVDYEQYF
>TRBV5-5|TRBJ2-7|.
CASSSRLVNLQYF
>TRBV7-6|TRBJ2-3|TRBD2
CASSLVAGGPPSTDTQYF
>TRBV28|TRBJ2-3|TRBD2
CASSAQGAGEDTQYF
>TRBV28|TRBJ1-2|.
CASSPQVNYGYTF
>TRBV19|TRBJ2-7|.
CASSSLADREQYF
>TRBV28|TRBJ2-1|.
CASSFPLARQFF
>TRBV6-1|TRBJ2-7|.
CAIADRTAYEQYF
>TRBV30|TRBJ1-1|.
CAWSPLGVNTEAFF
>TRBV2|TRBJ1-1|.
CASSMTGNTEAFF
>TRBV5-1|TRBJ2-3|.
CASRRRAEDTQYF
>TRBV30|TRBJ2-5|.
CAWSRTGFRETQYF
>TRBV18|TRBJ1-2|.
CASSPSSGSFYGYTF
>TRBV7-9|TRBJ2-7|TRBD2
CASSPHAGGLFDSFEQYF
>TRBV2|TRBJ2-3|TRBD1
CASVGTGQSATQYF